This record concerns one T cell receptor (beta chain) sequence. What it recognizes is unknown. This sample is part of a study of regulatory T cells in long-lasting Graves disease. Whole-study findings and limits: Peripheral blood, not thyroid tissue, was the sole material studied.

Time point specified: newly diagnosed GD, antithyroid drugs for less than 3 months. RNA from PBMCs was the source of the TCR library. Building the TCR beta libraries relied on iRepertoire HTBI primers, and CDR3 regions underwent Arm-PCR. TCRdb re-called the multiplex PCR reads with MiXCR, one entry per CDR3 protein. The sample includes a few hundred thousand distinct CDR3 sequences, 12% to 15% of them seen just once. The sample was also reused in another study, on T cells in Graves' hyperthyroidism and ophthalmopathy. That investigation notes: Uncontrolled infection, other autoimmune disease, pregnancy or lactation disqualified patients from enrolment. Through a model of 13 V-J features, ophthalmopathy was separated from stable hyperthyroidism.

The material sequenced was peripheral blood mononuclear cells (PBMCs), taken at new diagnosis, from a patient treated with antithyroid drugs. The receptor comes from a woman aged 50 to 60 with Graves disease.

The CDR3 DNA is TGTGCCAGCAGCCCCGGGTTTGCGGGGGGGGAGACCCAGTACTTC. Translating gives CASSPGFAGGETQYF. The chain recombines TRBV7-3 with TRBJ2-4; 9 nucleotides match TRBD2. Judging by the DNA end, TRBJ2-5 fits better; the J call may be wrong. Germline V gene lookup returns CDR1 SGHTA and CDR2 FQGTGA. The CDR3 is 15 amino acids.